This T cell receptor (beta chain) was observed in a study of read filtering for tumor transcriptome and immune sequencing. About the research overall: Mean patient age was around 66 years, range about 45 to 85; around 16 male, 12 to 15 female. 8 patients were R-ISS I, approximately 15 were R-ISS II, 6 or 7 were R-ISS III.

The library was built from 400 ng RNA with molecular barcoded adaptors for alpha/delta and beta/gamma chains. MiXCR, applied by TCRdb to the reads, yields one record per CDR3 protein. In the table there are under 25,000 distinct CDR3 sequences, roughly an eighth of which are singletons. With regard to this clonotype: The antigen is unknown.

General study findings and limits: IR-seq captured clonotypes deeper and more reliably than RNA-seq.

The V gene lost 4 bases and the J gene lost 5 bases, with 8 bases spanning the gap. The V gene's germline CDR1 is KGHDR and CDR2 SFDVKD. The CDR3 consists of 13 residues. The chain uses TRBV24-1 and TRBJ2-4, with D uncertain. Sequencing used a population of CD138-negative cells sorted from bone marrow. This clonotype was obtained from a donor at least 40 years old with multiple myeloma. CDR3 nucleotides: TGTGCCACCAGTGACACGAACCAAAACATTCAGTACTTC. Translation gives CATSDTNQNIQYF.